This TCR beta chain derives from a study of blood T cell repertoires in COVID-19. Study details: COVID-19 samples, acute and convalescent, were from the United States, Italy and Spain. The cDNA or gDNA used as material had been derived from T cells, B-cell-depleted T cells, or PBMCs.

This clone was seen at least ten times. Original processing notes: Amplification from reference gene primers served as the basis for estimated nucleated cell counts. The table came from immunoSEQ multiplex PCR; TCRdb's copy has only in-frame clones and leaves some out. That table supplies the V and J calls and clone size; D and trimming were determined from the DNA. The repertoire includes around 280,000 clones, almost 90% of them detected once, and about 1.8% sits in the top ten. Germline CDR1 reads SGHTA; CDR2 reads FQGTGA. This CDR3 region has 13 residues. With 2 bases clipped from V and 5 bases from J, the junction kept 1 base outside the gene matches. Enrolled through a virtual design, the participants were between about 18 and 100 years of age and came from 24 US areas.

The chain recombines TRBV7-3 with TRBJ2-7; TRBD2 agrees at 9 bases. Sample: PBMCs or T cells enriched from blood (not recorded which). The receptor's source is a woman aged 18-29 years with acute COVID-19. The CDR3 here is CASSLAGGNEQYF. As DNA, the CDR3 is TGTGCCAGCAGCTTAGCGGGAGGGAACGAGCAGTACTTC.